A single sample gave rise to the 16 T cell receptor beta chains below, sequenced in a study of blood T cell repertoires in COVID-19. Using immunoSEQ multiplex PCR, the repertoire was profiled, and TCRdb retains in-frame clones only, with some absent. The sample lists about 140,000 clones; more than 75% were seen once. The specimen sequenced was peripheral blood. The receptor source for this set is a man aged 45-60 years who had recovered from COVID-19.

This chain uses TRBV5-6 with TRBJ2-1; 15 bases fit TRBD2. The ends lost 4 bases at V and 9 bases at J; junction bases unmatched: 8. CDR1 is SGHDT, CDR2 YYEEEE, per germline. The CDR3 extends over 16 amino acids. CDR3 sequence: CASSTGLAGGPSEQFF. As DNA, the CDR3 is TGTGCCAGCAGCACCGGACTAGCGGGGGGGCCAAGTGAGCAGTTCTTC. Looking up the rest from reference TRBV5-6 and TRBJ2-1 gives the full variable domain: DAGVTQSPTHLIKTRGQQVTLRCSPKSGHDTVSWYQQALGQGPQFIFQYYEEEERQRGNFPDRFSGHQFPNYSSELNVNALLLGDSALYLCASSTGLAGGPSEQFFGPGTRLTVL.

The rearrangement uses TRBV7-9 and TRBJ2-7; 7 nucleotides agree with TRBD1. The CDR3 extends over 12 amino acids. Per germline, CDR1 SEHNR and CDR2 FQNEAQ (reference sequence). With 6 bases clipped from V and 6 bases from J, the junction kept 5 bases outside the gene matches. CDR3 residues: CASSSDRAEQYF. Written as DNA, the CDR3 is TGTGCCAGCAGTTCCGACAGGGCCGAGCAGTACTTC.

The DNA of the CDR3 is TGTGCCAGCAGTTCGGGGGTCTACAATGAGCAGTTCTTC. Translation: CASSSGVYNEQFF. The V gene is TRBV27, the J gene TRBJ2-1, with TRBD2 as a possible D gene (6 bases). The germline gives CDR1 MNHEY, CDR2 SMNVEV (reference sequence). V shed 4 bases and J shed 3 bases, with 7 bases lying between them. The CDR3 extends over 13 amino acids.

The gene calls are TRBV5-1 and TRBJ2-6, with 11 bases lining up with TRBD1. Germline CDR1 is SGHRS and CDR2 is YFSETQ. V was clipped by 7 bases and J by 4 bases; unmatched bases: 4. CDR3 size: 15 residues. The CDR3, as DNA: TGCGCCAGCGGACAGGGGGCGAGAGGGGCCAACGTCCTGACTTTC. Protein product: CASGQGARGANVLTF.

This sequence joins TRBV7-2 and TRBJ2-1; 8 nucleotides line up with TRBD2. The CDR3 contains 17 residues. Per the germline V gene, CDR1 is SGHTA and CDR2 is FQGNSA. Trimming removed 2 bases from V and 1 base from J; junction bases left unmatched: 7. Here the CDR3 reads CASSLLLRGDSYNEQFF. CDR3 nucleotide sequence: TGTGCCAGCAGCTTACTTCTGCGGGGGGATTCCTACAATGAGCAGTTCTTC.

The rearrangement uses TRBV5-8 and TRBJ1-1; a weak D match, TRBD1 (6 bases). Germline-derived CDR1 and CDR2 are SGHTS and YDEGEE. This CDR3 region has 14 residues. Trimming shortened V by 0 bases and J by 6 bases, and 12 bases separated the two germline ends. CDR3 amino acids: CASSLDRVRSEAFF. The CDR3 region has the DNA TGTGCCAGCAGCTTGGACAGGGTTCGGTCTGAAGCTTTCTTT. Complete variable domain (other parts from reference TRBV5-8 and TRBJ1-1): EAGVTQSPTHLIKTRGQQATLRCSPISGHTSVYWYQQALGLGLQFLLWYDEGEERNRGNFPPRFSGRQFPNYSSELNVNALELEDSALYLCASSLDRVRSEAFFGQGTRLTVV.

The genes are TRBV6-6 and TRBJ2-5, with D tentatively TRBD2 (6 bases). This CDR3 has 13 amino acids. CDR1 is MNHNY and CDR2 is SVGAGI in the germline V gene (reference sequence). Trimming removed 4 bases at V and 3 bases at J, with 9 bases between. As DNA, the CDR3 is TGTGCCAGCAGTTCACTAGCTAAAGAGACCCAGTACTTC. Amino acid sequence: CASSSLAKETQYF.

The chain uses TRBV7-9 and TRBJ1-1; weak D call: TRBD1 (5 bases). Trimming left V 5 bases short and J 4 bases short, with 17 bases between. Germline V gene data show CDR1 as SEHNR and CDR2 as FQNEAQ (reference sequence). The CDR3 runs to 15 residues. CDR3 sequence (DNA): TGTGCCAGCAGCCAGGTCTCCGCGGGGGTCACTGAAGCTTTCTTT. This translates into CASSQVSAGVTEAFF.

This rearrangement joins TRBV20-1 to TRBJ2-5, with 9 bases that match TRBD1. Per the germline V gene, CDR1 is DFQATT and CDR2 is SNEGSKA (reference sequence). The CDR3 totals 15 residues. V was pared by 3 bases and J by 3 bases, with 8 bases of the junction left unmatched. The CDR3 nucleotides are TGCAGTGCTAGTGGAGCAGGGGACAGGGAAGAGACCCAGTACTTC. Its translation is CSASGAGDREETQYF.

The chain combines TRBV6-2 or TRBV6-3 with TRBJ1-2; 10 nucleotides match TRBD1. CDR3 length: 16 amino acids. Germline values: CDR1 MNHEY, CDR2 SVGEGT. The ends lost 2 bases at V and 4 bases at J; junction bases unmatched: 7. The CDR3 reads CASSYDRGRIGYGYTF. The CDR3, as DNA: TGTGCCAGCAGTTACGACAGGGGGCGCATCGGCTATGGCTACACCTTC.

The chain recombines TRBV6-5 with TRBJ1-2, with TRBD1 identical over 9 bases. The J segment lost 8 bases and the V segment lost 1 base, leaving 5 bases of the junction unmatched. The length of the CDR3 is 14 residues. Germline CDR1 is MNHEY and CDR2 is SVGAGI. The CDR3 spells CASSYWDREGGYTF. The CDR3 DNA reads TGTGCCAGCAGTTACTGGGACAGGGAAGGGGGCTACACCTTC.

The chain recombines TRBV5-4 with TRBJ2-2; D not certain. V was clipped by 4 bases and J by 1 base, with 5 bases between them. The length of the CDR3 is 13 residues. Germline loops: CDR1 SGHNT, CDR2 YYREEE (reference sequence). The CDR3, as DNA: TGTGCCAGCAGCGGAGTGAACACCGGGGAGCTGTTTTTT. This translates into CASSGVNTGELFF.

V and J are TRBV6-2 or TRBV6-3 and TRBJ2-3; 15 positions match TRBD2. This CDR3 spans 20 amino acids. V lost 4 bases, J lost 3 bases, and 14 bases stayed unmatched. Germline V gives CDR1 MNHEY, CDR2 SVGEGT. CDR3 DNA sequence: TGTGCCAGCAGTTTCATCCCCGGACTAGCGGGGGGGCCTTGGACAGATACGCAGTATTTT. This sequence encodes CASSFIPGLAGGPWTDTQYF.

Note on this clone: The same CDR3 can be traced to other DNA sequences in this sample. Here the CDR3 reads CASSQDLSGANVLTF. The CDR3 DNA sequence: TGTGCCAGCAGCCAAGATCTCTCTGGGGCCAACGTCCTGACTTTC. The chain joins TRBV3-1 (or the pseudogene TRBV3-2) to TRBJ2-6; D gene ambiguous. V lost 0 bases and J lost 0, with 3 bases in between. The CDR3 covers 15 residues. Germline V gene sequence: CDR1 LGHDT, CDR2 YNNKEL (reference sequence).

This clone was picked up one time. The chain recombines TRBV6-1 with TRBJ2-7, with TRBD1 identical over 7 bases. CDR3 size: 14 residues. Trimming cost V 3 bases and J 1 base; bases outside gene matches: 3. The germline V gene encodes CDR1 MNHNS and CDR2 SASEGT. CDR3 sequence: CASSDRQGSYEQYF. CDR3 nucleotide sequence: TGTGCCAGCAGTGATCGACAGGGTTCCTACGAGCAGTACTTC.

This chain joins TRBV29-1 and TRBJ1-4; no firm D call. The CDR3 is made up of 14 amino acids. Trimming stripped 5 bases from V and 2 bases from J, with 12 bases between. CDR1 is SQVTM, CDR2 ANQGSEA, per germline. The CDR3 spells CSVMGSGTNEKLFF. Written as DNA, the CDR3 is TGCAGCGTTATGGGGTCGGGGACTAATGAAAAACTGTTTTTT. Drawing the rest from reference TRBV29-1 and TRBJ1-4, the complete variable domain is SAVISQKPSRDICQRGTSLTIQCQVDSQVTMMFWYRQQPGQSLTLIATANQGSEATYESGFVIDKFPISRPNLTFSTLTVSNMSPEDSSIYLCSVMGSGTNEKLFFGSGTQLSVL.